Many counts were recorded for the clone carrying this T cell receptor beta chain. Antigen unknown. This may come from a read error, since a much larger clone is one base off. The data belong to a study of T cell repertoires in cytomegalovirus infection. Study-level findings and limits: Predominance within the ex vivo response was attributable to HLA-C-restricted CMV-specific TCR beta clonotypes. People with CMV and the relevant HLA were identified by cumulative public TCR beta family frequency.

TCRdb reprocessed the reads via MiXCR and lists one record per CDR3 protein. The repertoire consists of about 260,000 distinct CDR3 sequences, with roughly 13% occurring once and the leading ten covering 7.5% to 10%. Losses at the gene ends were 1 base for V and 4 bases for J; bases not matched to a gene: 2. This CDR3 is 14 amino acids long. Germline CDR1 reads SGHVS; CDR2 reads FQNEAQ. The chain links TRBV7-8 to TRBJ1-1; 8 nucleotides agree with TRBD1. This TCR was sampled from a human donor in good health (CMV status not recorded). Some clones in this sample may be carry-over from other donors' samples. The sequenced sample was PBMCs. The CDR3 coding sequence is TGTGCCAGCAGCTTAGGGACAGGGAGCACTGAAGCTTTCTTT. The encoded protein is CASSLGTGSTEAFF. Full variable domain (outside the CDR3, taken from reference TRBV7-8 and TRBJ1-1): GAGVSQSPRYKVAKRGQDVALRCDPISGHVSLFWYQQALGQGPEFLTYFQNEAQLDKSGLPSDRFFAERPEGSVSTLKIQRTQQEDSAVYLCASSLGTGSTEAFFGQGTRLTVV.